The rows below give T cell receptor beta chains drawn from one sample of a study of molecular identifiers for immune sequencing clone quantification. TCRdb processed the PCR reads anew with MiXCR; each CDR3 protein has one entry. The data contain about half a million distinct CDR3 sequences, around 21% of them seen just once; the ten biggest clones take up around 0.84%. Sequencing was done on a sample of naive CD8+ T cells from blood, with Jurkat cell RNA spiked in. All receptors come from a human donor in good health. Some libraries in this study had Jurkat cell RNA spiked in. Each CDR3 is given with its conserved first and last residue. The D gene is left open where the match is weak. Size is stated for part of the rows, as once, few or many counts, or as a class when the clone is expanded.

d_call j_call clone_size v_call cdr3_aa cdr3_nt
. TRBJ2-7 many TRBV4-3 CASSQDTGYVSYEQYF TGCGCCAGCAGCCAAGATACAGGATACGTATCCTACGAGCAGTACTTC
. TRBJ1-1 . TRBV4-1 CASSPHAGGNTEAFF TGCGCCAGCAGCCCCCATGCGGGGGGGAACACTGAAGCTTTCTTT
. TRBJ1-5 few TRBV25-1 CASSEGLGQPQHF TGTGCCAGCAGTGAAGGACTGGGGCAGCCCCAGCATTTT
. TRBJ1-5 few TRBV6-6 CATSTYSNQPQHF TGTGCCACCAGCACTTATAGCAATCAGCCCCAGCATTTT
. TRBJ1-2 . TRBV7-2 CASSLEVGTLPNYGYTF TGTGCCAGCAGCTTAGAGGTTGGGACTCTACCTAACTATGGCTACACCTTC
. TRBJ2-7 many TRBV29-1 CSVEVRYEQYF TGCAGCGTTGAAGTCCGCTACGAGCAGTACTTC
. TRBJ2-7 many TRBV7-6 CASSLVTGMSTEQYF TGTGCCAGCAGCTTAGTAACGGGGATGTCGACCGAGCAGTACTTC
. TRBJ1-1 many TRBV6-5 CASSYRQLNTEAFF TGTGCCAGCAGTTACCGACAGTTAAACACTGAAGCTTTCTTT
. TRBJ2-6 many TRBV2 CASSDGGTGANVLTF TGTGCCAGCAGTGATGGGGGGACTGGGGCCAACGTCCTGACTTTC
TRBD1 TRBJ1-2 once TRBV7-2 CASSSVLDRGFDGYTF TGTGCCAGCAGCTCGGTCCTGGACAGGGGGTTTGATGGCTACACCTTC
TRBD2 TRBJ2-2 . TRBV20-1 CSLAGERNTGELFF TGCAGTCTAGCGGGAGAGAGGAACACCGGGGAGCTGTTTTTT
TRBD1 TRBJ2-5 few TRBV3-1 CASSPGTGEETQYF TGTGCCAGCAGCCCGGGGACAGGGGAAGAGACCCAGTACTTC
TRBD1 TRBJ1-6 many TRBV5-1 CASTNIPGQPDSPLHF TGCGCCAGCACCAATATTCCGGGACAGCCAGATTCACCCCTCCACTTT
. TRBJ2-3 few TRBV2 CASSWTGGGADTQYF TGTGCCAGCAGTTGGACAGGTGGGGGGGCAGATACGCAGTATTTT
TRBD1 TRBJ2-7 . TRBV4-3 CASSQDTGTGYYEQYF TGCGCCAGCAGCCAAGACACCGGGACAGGATACTACGAGCAGTACTTC
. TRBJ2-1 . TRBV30 CAWSPRRGPLYNEQFF TGTGCCTGGAGTCCTCGACGGGGGCCACTCTACAATGAGCAGTTCTTC
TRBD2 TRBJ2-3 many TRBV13 CASRGLAASTDTQYF TGTGCCAGCAGGGGACTAGCGGCAAGCACAGATACGCAGTATTTT
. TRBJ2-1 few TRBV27 CASSLSGVNEQFF TGTGCCAGCAGTTTATCCGGGGTCAATGAGCAGTTCTTC
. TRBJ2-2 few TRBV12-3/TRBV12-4 CAILYRAGELFF TGTGCCATCCTTTACAGGGCCGGGGAGCTGTTTTTT
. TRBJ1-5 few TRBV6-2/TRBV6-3 CASSSTGWNQPQHF TGTGCCAGCAGTTCAACAGGGTGGAATCAGCCCCAGCATTTT
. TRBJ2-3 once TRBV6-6 CASSPVRTDTQYF TGTGCCAGCAGTCCAGTTCGAACAGATACGCAGTATTTT
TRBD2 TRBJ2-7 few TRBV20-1 CSARVGLAGPYEQYF TGCAGTGCTAGAGTGGGACTAGCGGGGCCCTACGAGCAGTACTTC
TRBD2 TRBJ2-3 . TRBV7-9 CANSYKAGGNVDTQYF TGTGCCAACAGTTATAAAGCGGGGGGAAACGTAGATACGCAGTATTTT
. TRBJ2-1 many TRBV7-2 CASSYLGVGGEFF TGTGCCAGCAGCTACCTCGGGGTAGGTGGCGAGTTCTTC
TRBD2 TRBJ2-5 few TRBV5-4 CASSWGGVIGETQYF TGTGCCAGCAGCTGGGGGGGGGTTATCGGGGAGACCCAGTACTTC
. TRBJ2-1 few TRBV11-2 CASSFIEQFF TGTGCCAGCAGCTTTATTGAGCAGTTCTTC
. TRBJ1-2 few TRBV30 CAWSVAGEFGYTF TGTGCCTGGAGTGTAGCAGGGGAGTTTGGCTACACCTTC
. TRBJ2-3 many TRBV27 CASSSPRTSDTQYF TGTGCCAGCAGTTCCCCCCGTACGAGTGATACGCAGTATTTT
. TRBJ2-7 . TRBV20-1 CSAPTKARGEQYF TGCAGTGCTCCGACTAAGGCTAGAGGAGAGCAGTACTTC
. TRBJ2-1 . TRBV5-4 CASSFGYEQFF TGTGCCAGCAGCTTCGGCTATGAGCAGTTCTTC
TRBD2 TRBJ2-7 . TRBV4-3 CASSQDGAGGPSYEQYF TGCGCCAGCAGCCAAGATGGGGCGGGAGGACCCTCCTACGAGCAGTACTTC
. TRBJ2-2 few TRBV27 CASSVTAGELFF TGTGCCAGCAGTGTTACGGCCGGGGAGCTGTTTTTT
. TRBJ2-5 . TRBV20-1 CSASSSHLGETQYF TGCAGTGCTAGTAGCAGCCATCTGGGAGAGACCCAGTACTTC
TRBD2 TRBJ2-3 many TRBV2 CASRPTSGVTDTQYF TGTGCCAGCAGACCGACTAGCGGGGTCACAGATACGCAGTATTTT
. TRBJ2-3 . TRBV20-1 CSTRPTSRGIADTQYF TGCAGTACTAGACCCACCTCGCGCGGGATCGCAGATACGCAGTATTTT
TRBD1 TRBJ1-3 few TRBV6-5 CASSHGTGDPGNTIYF TGTGCCAGCAGTCACGGGACAGGGGATCCTGGAAACACCATATATTTT
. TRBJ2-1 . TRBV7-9 CASSLAAGTYNEQFF TGTGCCAGCAGCTTAGCGGCAGGGACCTACAATGAGCAGTTCTTC
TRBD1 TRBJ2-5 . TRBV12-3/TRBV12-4 CASSSNQGQGPETQYF TGTGCCAGCAGCTCCAATCAGGGACAGGGTCCGGAGACCCAGTACTTC
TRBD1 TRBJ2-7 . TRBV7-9 CASSDGTGTGDYGQYF TGTGCCAGCAGCGACGGAACCGGGACAGGTGACTACGGGCAGTACTTC
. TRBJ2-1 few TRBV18 CASSMQGSYNEQFF TGTGCCAGCTCAATGCAGGGGTCCTACAATGAGCAGTTCTTC
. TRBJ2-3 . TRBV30 CAWSSWDTQYF TGTGCCTGGAGTTCGTGGGATACGCAGTATTTT
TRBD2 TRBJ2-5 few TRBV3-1 CASSLRPSGSQETQYF TGTGCCAGCAGCCTTCGCCCTAGCGGGTCCCAAGAGACCCAGTACTTC
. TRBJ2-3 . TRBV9 CASSVEQISTDTQYF TGTGCCAGCAGCGTAGAACAAATATCCACAGATACGCAGTATTTT
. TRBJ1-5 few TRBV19 CASTLTGGNQPQHF TGTGCCAGTACTTTGACAGGTGGGAATCAGCCCCAGCATTTT
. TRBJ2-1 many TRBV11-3 CASSLDNNEQFF TGTGCCAGCAGCTTAGATAATAATGAGCAGTTCTTC